This T cell receptor (beta chain) was sequenced for a study of PD-L1 blockade in urothelial cancer. Study information: Blood analysis occurred 3 weeks (second dose) and 6 weeks after treatment start.

The assay was immunoSEQ multiplex PCR, and TCRdb's table has in-frame clones only and misses some. Of 83,000 or so clones detected, roughly 80% appear once; the ten largest clones hold around 7.7%. Regarding this clone: The target antigen is unknown.

The time point denotes: peripheral blood 6 weeks after treatment start. J lost 5 bases, V lost 0 bases, and 3 bases had no gene match. Looked up from germline, CDR1 is ENHRY and CDR2 is SYGVKD. The CDR3 totals 14 residues. Overall study results and limits: Below-median blood TCR clonality before treatment forecast better survival. Tumor-associated clones in blood expanded more at 3 weeks in durable-benefit patients.

The rearrangement links TRBV10-3 to TRBJ1-1; 7 bases match TRBD1. This receptor was identified in a man in his 70s with urothelial cancer. The starting material was PBMCs, obtained around atezolizumab (anti-PD-L1) treatment. The CDR3 loop reads CAISESNRGTEAFF. In DNA, the CDR3 is TGTGCCATCAGTGAGTCAAACAGGGGAACTGAAGCTTTCTTT.